The present T cell receptor beta chain was sequenced within a study of beta chain features in type 1 diabetes. It was via CD45RO/CCR7/CD25/CD127/CD95/CD27 that CD4+ naive, central memory, regulatory and stem cell-like memory cells were sorted. The CDR3 length is 16 residues. Germline trimming cut 4 bases from V and 10 bases from J; bases unmatched to any gene: 13. In germline, CDR1 is SGHDN, CDR2 FVKESK. A few counts support this clone. Its specificity is unknown. The study reverse transcribed the entire isolated RNA, so it sequenced expressed TCRB transcripts. Samples of naive, central memory and regulatory T cells yielded a mean of approximately 3.9 million reads. Profiling relied on immunoSEQ multiplex PCR, and the TCRdb table lists in-frame clones only, not all of them. Of about 410,000 clones listed, more than 11% are singletons. The study, taken as a whole, reports: Over-representation of high TCR-expressing cells was a possible consequence of cDNA sequencing. It was not settled here whether HLA type affects TCRB rearrangement.

The J gene is TRBJ2-1, the V gene TRBV14; TRBD2 agrees at 10 bases. Input material: naive CD4+ T cells from blood. This receptor was obtained from a young man in good health. The CDR3 sequence: CASSPSVLAGVGEQFF. The CDR3 DNA follows: TGTGCCAGCAGCCCTTCGGTGCTAGCGGGAGTTGGGGAGCAGTTCTTC.